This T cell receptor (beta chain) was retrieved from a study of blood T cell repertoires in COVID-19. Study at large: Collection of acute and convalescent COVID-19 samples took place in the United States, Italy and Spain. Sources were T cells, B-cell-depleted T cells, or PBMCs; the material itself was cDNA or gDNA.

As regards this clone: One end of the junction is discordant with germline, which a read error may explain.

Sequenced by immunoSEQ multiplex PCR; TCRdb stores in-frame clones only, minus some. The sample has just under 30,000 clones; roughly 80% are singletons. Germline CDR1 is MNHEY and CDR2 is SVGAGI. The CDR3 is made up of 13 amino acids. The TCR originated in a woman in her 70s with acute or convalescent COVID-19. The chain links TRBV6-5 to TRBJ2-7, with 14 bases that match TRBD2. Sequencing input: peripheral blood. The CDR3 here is CASSGLAGGLVRF. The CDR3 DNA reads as TGTGCCAGCAGCGGACTAGCGGGAGGCCTTGTCCGGTTC.